Sequencing of this TCR beta chain was carried out in a study of shared clonotypes between healthy human individuals. TCRdb keeps only in-frame clones here, not all; method: immunoSEQ multiplex PCR. The sample includes roughly 2,300,000 clones, under 95% of them seen just once. In the case of this clone: What it binds is unknown.

The study's findings and limits: Non-shared clonotypes displayed generation probabilities falling below those of clonotypes present in all four donors. Richness estimates generally favored naive over memory subsets.

Per germline, CDR1 LNHDA and CDR2 SQIVND (reference sequence). This CDR3 region has 14 residues. V shed 5 bases and J shed 6 bases, with 13 bases lying between them. This chain links TRBV19 with TRBJ2-2; a weak D match, TRBD2 (6 bases). Material for sequencing was naive CD4+ T cells from PBMCs. Subset: CD45RA+ positively selected. The clonotype was recovered from a man aged 18 to 30 in good health. Some clones in this sample may be carry-over from other donors' samples. CDR3 sequence reads: CASSQNTSPGELFF. For the CDR3, the DNA is TGTGCCAGTAGTCAAAACACTAGCCCCGGGGAGCTGTTTTTT.